Each of the 15 T cell receptor beta chains below was sequenced from the same sample in a study of blood T cell repertoires in COVID-19. Sequenced by immunoSEQ multiplex PCR; TCRdb stores in-frame clones only, minus some. The sample lists 150,000 to 200,000 clones; around 83% were seen once. Material for sequencing was peripheral blood. The receptors shown here come from a woman aged 80 or over in a cohort sampled during active or convalescent COVID-19.

This chain joins TRBV19 and TRBJ1-4; 11 bases agree with TRBD1. CDR3 length equals 15 residues. The V and J ends lost 5 bases and 7 bases, in that order; junction bases with no gene match: 6. Germline values: CDR1 LNHDA, CDR2 SQIVND (reference sequence). The CDR3 spells CASSPRDRGVEKLFF. CDR3 in DNA: TGTGCCAGTAGTCCGCGGGACAGGGGGGTTGAAAAACTGTTTTTT.

The V and J genes are TRBV24-1 and TRBJ2-7; D gene ambiguous. Trimming shortened V by 2 bases and J by 3 bases, and 7 bases separated the two germline ends. The CDR3 extends over 13 amino acids. Per germline, CDR1 KGHDR and CDR2 SFDVKD. The CDR3 region has the DNA TGTGCCACCAGTGATTCTTCCGTCTACGAGCAGTACTTC. Encoded protein: CATSDSSVYEQYF.

The chain has TRBV19 and TRBJ2-1; perhaps TRBD1 as D (5 bases). The V end lost 0 bases, the J end lost 15 bases, and 15 bases lay between the germline ends. The CDR3 has 13 amino acids. Germline V gene data show CDR1 as LNHDA and CDR2 as SQIVND (reference sequence). CDR3 protein: CASSIDGASQGFF. In DNA, the CDR3 is TGTGCCAGTAGTATAGATGGGGCCTCCCAGGGGTTCTTC.

The CDR3 sequence: CASSLGGQETQYF. CDR3 DNA: TGTGCCAGCAGTTTGGGAGGGCAAGAGACCCAGTACTTC. This chain uses TRBV28 with TRBJ2-5; 7 bases are a match to TRBD2. In germline, CDR1 is MDHEN, CDR2 SYDVKM. V trimming: 3 bases; J trimming: 2 bases; junction bases outside the gene matches: 0. The CDR3 covers 13 residues. The complete variable domain, with remaining parts taken from reference TRBV28 and TRBJ2-5, reads DVKVTQSSRYLVKRTGEKVFLECVQDMDHENMFWYRQDPGLGLRLIYFSYDVKMKEKGDIPEGYSVSREKKERFSLILESASTNQTSMYLCASSLGGQETQYFGPGTRLLVL.

The chain joins TRBV19 to TRBJ1-5; 7 bases agree with TRBD1. This CDR3 is 15 amino acids long. CDR1 is LNHDA, CDR2 SQIVND, per germline (reference sequence). V lost 5 bases, J lost 6 bases, and 10 bases stayed unmatched. CDR3 nucleotide sequence: TGTGCCAGTAGTCAAATGGAGGGGGCAGGTCAGCCCCAGCATTTT. Its protein is CASSQMEGAGQPQHF.

This chain uses TRBV19 with TRBJ2-1; the match to TRBD1 covers 8 bases. In germline, CDR1 is LNHDA, CDR2 SQIVND (reference sequence). Losses at the gene ends were 3 bases for V and 5 bases for J; bases not matched to a gene: 6. There are 15 residues in the CDR3. This CDR3 reads CASSIEGQADNEQFF. CDR3 nucleotides: TGTGCCAGTAGTATCGAGGGACAGGCCGACAATGAGCAGTTCTTC. The complete variable domain, with remaining parts taken from reference TRBV19 and TRBJ2-1, reads DGGITQSPKYLFRKEGQNVTLSCEQNLNHDAMYWYRQDPGQGLRLIYYSQIVNDFQKGDIAEGYSVSREKKESFPLTVTSAQKNPTAFYLCASSIEGQADNEQFFGPGTRLTVL.

Written as DNA, the CDR3 is TGCGCCAGCAGCCTCACACGGGGGGACGAGACCCAGTACTTC. Amino acid sequence: CASSLTRGDETQYF. V and J are TRBV5-1 and TRBJ2-5; 7 bases are a match to TRBD2. From germline, CDR1 is SGHRS and CDR2 YFSETQ. Germline trimming cut 4 bases from V and 5 bases from J; bases unmatched to any gene: 8. CDR3 length: 14 amino acids.

The V and J genes are TRBV6-6 and TRBJ1-2; D might be TRBD1 (5 bases). CDR1 is MNHNY and CDR2 is SVGAGI in the germline V gene (reference sequence). The CDR3 has 14 residues. V was pared by 5 bases and J by 0 bases, with 10 bases between. CDR3 residues: CASSKGAPNYGYTF. For the CDR3, the DNA is TGTGCCAGCAGTAAAGGGGCTCCTAACTATGGCTACACCTTC.

Details on this clone: The sample carries other DNA sequences with the same CDR3. The V call is TRBV3-1 (or the pseudogene TRBV3-2), the J call TRBJ1-5; D is ambiguous. Germline-derived CDR1 and CDR2 are LGHDT and YNNKEL (reference sequence). V lost 3 bases to trimming and J lost 7 bases, with 7 bases between them. This CDR3 region has 12 residues. The chain's CDR3 is CASSQGEQPQHF. Written as DNA, the CDR3 is TGTGCCAGCAGCCAGGGAGAGCAGCCCCAGCATTTT.

The chain combines TRBV5-8 with TRBJ1-5; D ambiguous. Trimming removed 4 bases from V and 6 bases from J, with 8 bases in between. The CDR3 is made up of 12 amino acids. The germline gives CDR1 SGHTS, CDR2 YDEGEE. The CDR3 sequence is CASSPKSQPQHF. The CDR3 nucleotides read TGTGCCAGCAGCCCTAAGAGTCAGCCCCAGCATTTT. The full variable domain, rest sourced from reference TRBV5-8 and TRBJ1-5, is EAGVTQSPTHLIKTRGQQATLRCSPISGHTSVYWYQQALGLGLQFLLWYDEGEERNRGNFPPRFSGRQFPNYSSELNVNALELEDSALYLCASSPKSQPQHFGDGTRLSIL.

The chain links TRBV11-3 to TRBJ2-7; D not certain. The V and J ends lost 3 bases and 3 bases respectively, with 12 bases between them. The CDR3 totals 14 residues. Germline values: CDR1 SGHNT, CDR2 YENEEA. This CDR3 reads CASSLAQWSYEQYF. CDR3 DNA: TGTGCCAGCAGCTTGGCCCAATGGAGCTACGAGCAGTACTTC.

V and J are TRBV5-4 and TRBJ2-7; 7 nucleotides line up with TRBD1. Germline V CDR1 and CDR2: SGHNT, YYREEE (reference sequence). This CDR3 is built from 15 residues. Losses at the gene ends were 0 bases for V and 0 bases for J; bases not matched to a gene: 3. The CDR3 coding sequence is TGTGCCAGCAGCTTGGGCAGGGACAGCTCCTACGAGCAGTACTTC. Translation: CASSLGRDSSYEQYF.

The chain combines TRBV27 with TRBJ2-1; D perhaps matches TRBD1 (5 bases). From germline, CDR1 is MNHEY and CDR2 SMNVEV (reference sequence). Trimming stripped 7 bases from V and 5 bases from J, with 24 bases between. CDR3 length equals 17 residues. The CDR3 DNA follows: TGTGCCAGCACTTATAAGGGGTATAGCCGGCTCCACAATGAGCAGTTCTTC. This translates into CASTYKGYSRLHNEQFF.

This clone was seen only once. This chain's CDR3 is CASSPSLARTDTQYF. The CDR3 DNA reads as TGTGCCAGCAGCCCCTCTCTAGCTCGCACAGATACGCAGTATTTT. The V and J genes are TRBV5-8 and TRBJ2-3; perhaps TRBD2 as D (5 bases). Trimming removed 4 bases from V and 1 base from J, with 13 bases in between. The CDR3 is 15 amino acids. CDR1 and CDR2 from the germline V gene are SGHTS and YDEGEE.

The chain carries TRBV5-1 and TRBJ2-1, with 11 bases lining up with TRBD1. After removal of 2 bases from V and 6 bases from J, the junction contained 1 base not matched to a gene. The CDR3 has 14 residues. The V gene's germline CDR1 is SGHRS and CDR2 YFSETQ. This CDR3 reads CASSLGTGGNEQFF. For the CDR3, the DNA is TGCGCCAGCAGCTTAGGGACAGGGGGCAATGAGCAGTTCTTC.